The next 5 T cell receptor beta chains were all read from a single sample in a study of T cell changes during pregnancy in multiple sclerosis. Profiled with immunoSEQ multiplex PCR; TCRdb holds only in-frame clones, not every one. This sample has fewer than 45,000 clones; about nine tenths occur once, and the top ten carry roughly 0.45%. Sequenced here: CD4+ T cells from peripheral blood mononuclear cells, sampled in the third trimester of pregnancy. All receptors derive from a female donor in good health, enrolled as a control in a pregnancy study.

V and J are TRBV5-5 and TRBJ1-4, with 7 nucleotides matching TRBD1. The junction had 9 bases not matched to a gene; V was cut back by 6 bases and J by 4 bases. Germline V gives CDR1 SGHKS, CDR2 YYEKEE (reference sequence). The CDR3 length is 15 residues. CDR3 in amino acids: CASIPEGADNEKLFF. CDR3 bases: TGTGCCAGCATTCCTGAGGGGGCCGATAATGAAAAACTGTTTTTT.

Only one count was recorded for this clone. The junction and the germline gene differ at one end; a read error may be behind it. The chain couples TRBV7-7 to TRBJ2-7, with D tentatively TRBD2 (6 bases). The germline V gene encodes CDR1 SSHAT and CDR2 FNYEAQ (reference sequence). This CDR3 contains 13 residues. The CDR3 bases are TGTGCTAGCAGCTTAGAATCGGGGGACGAGCAGTACTTC. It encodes CASSLESGDEQYF.

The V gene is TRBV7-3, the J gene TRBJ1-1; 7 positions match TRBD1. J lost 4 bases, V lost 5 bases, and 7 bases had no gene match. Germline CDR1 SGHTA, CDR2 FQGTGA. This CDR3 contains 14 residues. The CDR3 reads CASSPQGVGTEAFF. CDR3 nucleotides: TGTGCCAGCAGCCCCCAGGGGGTAGGCACTGAAGCTTTCTTT.

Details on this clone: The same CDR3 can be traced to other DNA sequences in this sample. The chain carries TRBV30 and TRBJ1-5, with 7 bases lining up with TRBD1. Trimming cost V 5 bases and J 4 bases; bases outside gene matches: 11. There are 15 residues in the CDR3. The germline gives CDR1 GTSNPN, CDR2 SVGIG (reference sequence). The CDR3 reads CAWGTGDRFNQPQHF. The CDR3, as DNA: TGTGCCTGGGGAACAGGGGACCGGTTTAATCAGCCCCAGCATTTT. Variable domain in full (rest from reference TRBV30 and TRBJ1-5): SQTIHQWPATLVQPVGSPLSLECTVEGTSNPNLYWYRQAAGRGLQLLFYSVGIGQISSEVPQNLSASRPQDRQFILSSKKLLLSDSGFYLCAWGTGDRFNQPQHFGDGTRLSIL.

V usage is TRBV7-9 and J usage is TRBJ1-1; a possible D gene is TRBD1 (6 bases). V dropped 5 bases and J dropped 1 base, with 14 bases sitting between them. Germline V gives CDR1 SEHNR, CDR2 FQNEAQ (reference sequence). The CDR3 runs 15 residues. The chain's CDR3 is CASSQYTGPNTEAFF. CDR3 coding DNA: TGTGCCAGCAGCCAGTATACAGGGCCGAACACTGAAGCTTTCTTT.